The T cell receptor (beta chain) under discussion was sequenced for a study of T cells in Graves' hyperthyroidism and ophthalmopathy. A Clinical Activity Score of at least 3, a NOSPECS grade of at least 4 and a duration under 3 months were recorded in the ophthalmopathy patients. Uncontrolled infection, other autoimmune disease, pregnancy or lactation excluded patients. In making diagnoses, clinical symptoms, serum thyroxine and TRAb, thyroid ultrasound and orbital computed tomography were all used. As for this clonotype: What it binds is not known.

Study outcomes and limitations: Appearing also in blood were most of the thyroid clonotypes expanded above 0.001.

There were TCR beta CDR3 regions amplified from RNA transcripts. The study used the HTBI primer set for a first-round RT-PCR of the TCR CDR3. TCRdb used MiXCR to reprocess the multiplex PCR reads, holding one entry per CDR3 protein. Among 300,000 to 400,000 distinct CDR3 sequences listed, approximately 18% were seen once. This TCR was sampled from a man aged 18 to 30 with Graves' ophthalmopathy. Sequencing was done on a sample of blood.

The CDR3 loop is CASSYSARQGYSNQPQHF. The CDR3 DNA reads as TGTGCCAGCAGTTACTCTGCGAGACAGGGATATAGCAATCAGCCCCAGCATTTT. The rearrangement joins TRBV6-2 or TRBV6-3 to TRBJ1-5; TRBD1 agrees at 7 bases. CDR1 is MNHEY and CDR2 is SVGEGT in the germline V gene. The CDR3 contains 18 residues. The V gene end was trimmed by 0 bases and the J gene end by 0 bases; junction bases not matched to a gene: 8.